This is a list of T cell receptor beta chains from one sample in a study of identical twins. From the 5' RACE reads, TCRdb called clonotypes with MiXCR, one entry per CDR3 protein. The sample lists 410,000 or so distinct CDR3 sequences; roughly 20% were seen once. Sequencing was performed on naive T cells sorted from blood. The receptors shown here come from a man aged 50-60 years in good health. CDR3s include the opening cysteine and the closing phenylalanine or tryptophan. The D gene is left open where the match is weak. Where a row states a size, it is once, few, many or the class of an expanded clone; other rows omit it.

TRBJ2-7	TRBV27	.	.	TGTGCCAGCAGCCCGTGGAGGGCGGGCCTACTCTACGAGCAGTACTTC	CASSPWRAGLLYEQYF
TRBJ2-7	TRBV7-2	.	.	TGTGCCAGCAGCCCCTGGCCGGGACCGACCTACGAGCAGTACTTC	CASSPWPGPTYEQYF
TRBJ1-1	TRBV12-3/TRBV12-4	.	.	TGTGCCAGCAGTCCCTACGAATCGAACACTGAAGCTTTCTTT	CASSPYESNTEAFF
TRBJ1-1	TRBV6-1	.	.	TGTGCCAGCAGTGAAGCGCTGGCAGGTCTTATGAACACTGAAGCTTTCTTT	CASSEALAGLMNTEAFF
TRBJ1-5	TRBV6-5	.	few	TGTGCCAGCAGTTACTCAAGCGGCCATCAGCCCCAGCATTTT	CASSYSSGHQPQHF
TRBJ2-7	TRBV15	.	few	TGTGCCACCAGCAGAGGCGACGGGACGGGCGAGCAGTACTTC	CATSRGDGTGEQYF
TRBJ2-1	TRBV19	TRBD2	.	TGTGCCAGTAGAAAGGGACTAGCACGCGGTGAGCAGTTCTTC	CASRKGLARGEQFF
TRBJ2-7	TRBV9	.	.	TGTGCCAGCAGCGTAGCCACGGCAGTCAACGAGCAGTACTTC	CASSVATAVNEQYF
TRBJ2-7	TRBV4-3	TRBD1	few	TGCGCCAGCAGCCAGTCCACAGGGGGGAAGCAGTACTTC	CASSQSTGGKQYF
TRBJ1-1	TRBV6-5	.	many	TGTGCCAGCAGTTACTTAGAGGGGCGGACTGAAGCTTTCTTT	CASSYLEGRTEAFF
TRBJ2-6	TRBV12-3/TRBV12-4	.	.	TGTGCCAGCAGTTCCCCCCAGGGGCAACGGGGCTCTGGGGCCAACGTCCTGACTTTC	CASSSPQGQRGSGANVLTF
TRBJ2-1	TRBV5-6	.	many	TGTGCCAGCAGCTTCGGCCGGATGAGCGGGTTCTTC	CASSFGRMSGFF
TRBJ2-7	TRBV4-2	TRBD1	many	TGTGCCAGCAGCCAAGATCTGGGGACAGGGAGCTACGAGCAGTACTTC	CASSQDLGTGSYEQYF
TRBJ2-3	TRBV7-8	TRBD2	few	TGTGCCAGCAGCTTTAGCGGGGGGATTAGCACAGATACGCAGTATTTT	CASSFSGGISTDTQYF
TRBJ2-7	TRBV20-1	TRBD2	.	TGCAGTGCTAGTCCTAGACTAGCGGGAGCCGGCGAGCAGTACTTC	CSASPRLAGAGEQYF
TRBJ1-6	TRBV9	.	once	TGTGCCAGCGCGGGGCTCGGGGATTCACCCCTCCACTTT	CASAGLGDSPLHF
TRBJ1-1	TRBV6-1	.	many	TGTGCCAGCAGGACCCCGAAGGGGACCGGCACTGAAGCTTTCTTT	CASRTPKGTGTEAFF
TRBJ2-3	TRBV25-1	.	once	TGTGCCAGCAATTTCGGGTATACGCAGTATTTT	CASNFGYTQYF
TRBJ2-7	TRBV27	TRBD2	.	TGTGCCAGCAGTTTAAATGGACTAGCGGGGGCCTACGAGCAGTACTTC	CASSLNGLAGAYEQYF
TRBJ2-2	TRBV7-3	TRBD2	many	TGTGCCAGCAGCTCATCCGGGACTAGGAACACCGGGGAGCTGTTTTTT	CASSSSGTRNTGELFF
TRBJ1-1	TRBV20-1	.	.	TGCAGTGCTAGTAAGACAGGCACTTGGAACACTGAAGCTTTCTTT	CSASKTGTWNTEAFF
TRBJ2-4	TRBV20-1	TRBD2	many	TGCAGTGCTAGGCCCTTACTAGCGGGAGAGTACTTC	CSARPLLAGEYF
TRBJ2-7	TRBV6-2/TRBV6-3	TRBD2	few	TGTGCCAGCGGAATAGCGGGAGAACGTGAGCAGTACTTC	CASGIAGEREQYF
TRBJ1-1	TRBV5-6	.	many	TGTGCCAGCAGTCGCGGGCCCACTGAAGCTTTCTTT	CASSRGPTEAFF
TRBJ2-5	TRBV5-5	TRBD2	.	TGTGCCAGCAGTCGACGGACTAGCGGGGGAGAGACCCAGTACTTC	CASSRRTSGGETQYF
TRBJ2-1	TRBV11-2	TRBD2	few	TGTGCCAGCAGCTTAGAGGGGACTAGCGGGATATTGTTCAATGAGCAGTTCTTC	CASSLEGTSGILFNEQFF
TRBJ1-2	TRBV12-3/TRBV12-4	.	.	TGTGCCAGCACCCAGACACCAATAAGGAACTATGGCTACACCTTC	CASTQTPIRNYGYTF
TRBJ2-7	TRBV20-1	TRBD1	.	TGCAGTGCTAGAGATTGGAACAGGGGCGCCTACGAGCAGTACTTC	CSARDWNRGAYEQYF
TRBJ2-2	TRBV7-9	.	.	TGTGCCAGCAGCTATGGGCGGACGGCTACCGGGGAGCTGTTTTTT	CASSYGRTATGELFF
TRBJ2-5	TRBV20-1	TRBD2	many	TGCAGTGCCCTCATCCACGGGGGGGAGACCCAGTACTTC	CSALIHGGETQYF
TRBJ2-4	TRBV5-5	.	.	TGTGCCAGCAGCTTGGGGATGGGAGGAGGTCAAAACATTCAGTACTTC	CASSLGMGGGQNIQYF
TRBJ1-4	TRBV12-3/TRBV12-4	.	.	TGTGCCAGCAACTATCAGGGTCTTCCTAATGAAAAACTGTTTTTT	CASNYQGLPNEKLFF
TRBJ2-1	TRBV5-1	TRBD2	few	TGCGCCAGGGGGGGACTAGAGTACAATGAGCAGTTCTTC	CARGGLEYNEQFF
TRBJ2-1	TRBV24-1	.	.	TGTGCCACCAGTGGTTTGGGGAACAATGAGCAGTTCTTC	CATSGLGNNEQFF
TRBJ2-1	TRBV27	.	many	TGTGCCAGCAGTATCAGGGGCCATGAGCAGTTCTTC	CASSIRGHEQFF
TRBJ2-7	TRBV5-1	.	many	TGCGCCAGCAGCGGAACCGGGTCCTCCTACGAGCAGTACTTC	CASSGTGSSYEQYF
TRBJ2-7	TRBV19	TRBD2	once	TGTGCCAGTAGTTCCCCGTCCCTAGCGGGAGTTGACGAGCAGTACTTC	CASSSPSLAGVDEQYF
TRBJ2-1	TRBV12-3/TRBV12-4	.	many	TGTGCCAGCAGTCCCGGCCTAGCGCCTAATGAGCAGTTCTTC	CASSPGLAPNEQFF
TRBJ2-3	TRBV5-1	.	many	TGCGCCAGCAGCTTGCAACCGACTAAGACAGATACGCAGTATTTT	CASSLQPTKTDTQYF
TRBJ1-1	TRBV11-2	.	few	TGTGCCAGCAGCTTAGATCGGCCGGGATTGAATACTGAAGCTTTCTTT	CASSLDRPGLNTEAFF
TRBJ1-2	TRBV4-3	.	.	TGCGCCAGCAGCCAAACAGGGCCCCGCAGTGGCTACACCTTC	CASSQTGPRSGYTF